The clone carrying this TCR beta chain was counted a single time. Germline CDR1 and CDR2: SGHDN and FVKESK. The trim removed 1 base at V and 9 bases at J, leaving 9 bases unmatched. This CDR3 has 16 residues. This sample is drawn from a study of T cell responses to AZD1222 COVID-19 vaccine. Study details: It was second doses at about 4 or about 12 weeks that were pooled.

Using immunoSEQ multiplex PCR, the repertoire was profiled, and TCRdb retains in-frame clones only, with some absent. This table holds about 110,000 clones, 89% found once. The input for sequencing was peripheral blood, taken on day 0 of AZD1222 vaccination. This chain joins TRBV14 and TRBJ1-5; 10 bases match TRBD1. This receptor was identified in an adult in good health. In nucleotides, the CDR3 is TGTGCCAGCAGCCAAGGAGGGGACAGGGGTTTCGGGCCCCAGCATTTT. Translated, it gives CASSQGGDRGFGPQHF.